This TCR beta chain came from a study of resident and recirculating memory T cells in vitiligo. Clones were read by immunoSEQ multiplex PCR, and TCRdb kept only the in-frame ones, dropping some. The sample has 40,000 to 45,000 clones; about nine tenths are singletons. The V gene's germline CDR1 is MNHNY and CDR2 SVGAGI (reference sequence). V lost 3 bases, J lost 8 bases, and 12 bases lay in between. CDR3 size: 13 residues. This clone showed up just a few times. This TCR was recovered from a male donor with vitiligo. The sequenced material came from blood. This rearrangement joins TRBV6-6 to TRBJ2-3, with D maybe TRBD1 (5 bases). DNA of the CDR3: TGTGCCAGCAGTTATGGTGGGGCGGCTACGCAGTATTTT. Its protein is CASSYGGAATQYF.